This record concerns one TCR beta chain sequence. The antigen remains unidentified. These data belong to a study of CD8+CD57+ T cells in acquired aplastic anemia. Study findings and constraints: Patients and controls shared 25 to 35 CD8+ CDR3 sequences, highly expressed in patients.

Germline CDR1 LGHNA, CDR2 YNFKEQ. V dropped 5 bases and J dropped 3; count of bases not matched to a gene: 9. This CDR3 is built from 16 residues. For sequencing, patients were chosen who had shown expansion of CD8+CD57+ cells by flow cytometry. Severe acquired aplastic anemia was present in every patient. TCR beta VDJ combinations and CDR3 sequences were profiled from genomic DNA. Each CDR3 protein is one row after TCRdb ran MiXCR on the reads. The table shows 150,000 to 200,000 distinct CDR3 sequences, with less than 60% occurring only once. This sequence originates from a human donor with aplastic anemia. The gene calls are TRBV4-2 and TRBJ2-4; 8 bases agree with TRBD1. The sample taken for sequencing was sorted CD4+, CD8+, or CD8+CD57+ T cells (not recorded which) from PBMCs. The CDR3 protein is CASSNGQGFDKNIQYF. DNA of the CDR3: TGTGCCAGCAGCAACGGACAGGGCTTTGACAAAAACATTCAGTACTTC.